Sequencing of this T cell receptor beta chain was carried out in a study of blood T cells in healthy people across ages. Regarding the study as a whole: There were more naive CD4+ cells and higher diversity in long-lived donors than in aged donors.

Primed by a sample-barcoded 5' primer and a J-beta primer mix, a second PCR proceeded for about 6 to 12 cycles. Each sample provided no less than 2.5 million CDR3-containing paired-end reads. TCRdb fed the 5' RACE reads into MiXCR, producing one record per CDR3 protein. The table records 600,000 or so distinct CDR3 sequences, 40% to 50% of them present only once. On this clonotype itself: The antigen is not known. A read error may produce the germline difference seen at one junction end.

CDR1 SQVTM and CDR2 ANQGSEA come from the germline V gene. CDR3 length equals 10 residues. The source is a man older than 75 in good health. Material for sequencing was blood. The rearrangement uses TRBV29-1 and TRBJ2-1; D not certain. CDR3 DNA sequence: TGCAACGTTGGGGTAGCTATCGAGTTCTTC. Its translation is CNVGVAIEFF.